These 5 T cell receptor beta chains share one sample of origin, sequenced in a study of cytomegalovirus exposure and HLA in healthy donors. The method was immunoSEQ multiplex PCR; TCRdb's version includes in-frame clones alone and lacks a portion of them. The profile shows around 200,000 clones, 80% to 85% of them singletons. The material sequenced was PBMCs. The receptors were gathered from a woman between 18 and 29 years old in good health and CMV-seropositive.

The CDR3 sequence is CASSRTSGFSYEQYF. Here the CDR3 DNA reads TGCGCCAGCAGCCGTACTAGCGGATTCTCCTACGAGCAGTACTTC. The chain uses TRBV5-1 and TRBJ2-7, with 8 positions matching TRBD2. V shed 4 bases and J 0 bases; nucleotides not matched to a gene: 6. Germline V gives CDR1 SGHRS, CDR2 YFSETQ. This CDR3 comprises 15 residues.

V and J are TRBV5-6 and TRBJ2-7; 8 bases fit TRBD1. The V gene end was trimmed by 4 bases and the J gene end by 6 bases; junction bases not matched to a gene: 6. The CDR3 loop spans 13 amino acids. In germline, CDR1 is SGHDT, CDR2 YYEEEE. CDR3 protein: CASSQGAPREQYF. The CDR3 DNA follows: TGTGCCAGCAGCCAGGGGGCGCCTCGCGAGCAGTACTTC.

The J gene is TRBJ1-6, the V gene TRBV9; tentatively, D is TRBD1 (5 bases). The V end was cut by 3 bases, the J end by 2 bases, with 12 bases between. CDR1 is SGDLS, CDR2 YYNGEE, per germline. The length of the CDR3 is 16 residues. CDR3 nucleotide sequence: TGTGCCAGCAGCGCGGGGGTCCCCGCCTATAATTCACCCCTCCACTTT. Protein product: CASSAGVPAYNSPLHF.

This chain connects TRBV19 to TRBJ1-5; no clear D gene. The CDR3 is made up of 14 amino acids. With 1 base removed from V and 7 bases from J, the gap between germline ends came to 11 bases. Germline V gene lookup returns CDR1 LNHDA and CDR2 SQIVND (reference sequence). Written as DNA, the CDR3 is TGTGCCAGTAGTATAGCGGGGAGAGACCAGCCCCAGCATTTT. Protein product: CASSIAGRDQPQHF.

The V call is TRBV6-5, the J call TRBJ2-5; no firm D call. Trimming stripped 0 bases from V and 2 bases from J, with 7 bases between. CDR1 is MNHEY, CDR2 SVGAGI, per germline. This CDR3 comprises 14 residues. The CDR3 nucleotides are TGTGCCAGCAGTTACTCGGCGGCACAAGAGACCCAGTACTTC. As protein: CASSYSAAQETQYF.